This T cell receptor (beta chain) was profiled in a study of T cells after yellow fever vaccination. The CDR3 consists of 13 residues. Looked up from germline, CDR1 is DFQATT and CDR2 is SNEGSKA (reference sequence). Trimming shortened V by 5 bases and J by 6 bases, and 13 bases separated the two germline ends. TCRdb re-called the 5' RACE reads with MiXCR, one entry per CDR3 protein. There are some 350,000 distinct CDR3 sequences in the sample; around 10% occur only once, and roughly 18% lies in the top ten. Sequences were derived from PBMCs, sampled on the day of the first yellow fever vaccination. This sequence was found in a man between 18 and 29 years old who received the YFV17D yellow fever vaccine. The chain is built from TRBV20-1 and TRBJ2-2, with D perhaps TRBD1 or TRBD2 (6 bases each). This CDR3 reads CSAPGAQAGELFF. CDR3 bases: TGCAGTGCTCCGGGGGCCCAGGCCGGGGAGCTGTTTTTT.